This note documents a single T cell receptor beta chain sequence. The specificity of this receptor is unknown. Base-call qualities are not available, and no considerably larger clone is one nucleotide away. Ends trimmed: V by 1 base, J by 3 bases; bases unmatched to a gene: 6. From the cysteine up to the phenylalanine, the CDR3 has a length of 16 residues. Only the CDR3 region is kept as DNA, spanning 48 bases read in frame from base 1. Reading the germline V gene gives CDR1 SGHRS and CDR2 YFSETQ. The data stem from a study of shared clonotypes between healthy human individuals (TCRdb year 2020). Background for the entire study: A couple of women and a few men aged 18 to 49 years were included in the cohort. To increase sequencing depth and limit assay-specific biases, different laboratories used diverse techniques to prepare libraries and sequence TCR repertoires. For each donor, CD4 naive and CD4 memory were each run on three plates, CD8 naive on two plates, and CD8 memory on one plate. Per donor, leukapheresis produced somewhere between about 0.9 and 9 billion PBMCs. The study deeply sequenced blood TCR repertoires of 5 or 6 healthy adults to estimate repertoire size and the extent of clonotype sharing between individuals. What the work shows at the level of the full study, not this receptor alone: Because the study included only a small number of donors, the genetic and exposure-history diversity represented was limited. Based on pairwise subsampling, the degree of clonotype sharing among donors was expected to be affected by sequencing depth. Rarefaction of sorted-subset datasets indicated incomplete sequencing despite the large sequencing depth. Estimated clonotype richness was generally larger for naive than for memory subsets. About 5% of naive CD4, 3% to 3.5% of naive CD8, about 2.5% of memory CD4, and approximately 0.39% of memory CD8 clonotypes were shared across four donors. Sampling was restricted to blood, and TCR repertoires in tissue are likely to differ from TCR repertoires in blood. Compared with non-shared clonotypes, the clonotypes found in all four sorted-subset donors had higher generation probabilities.

Using the deep immunoSEQ assay, multiplex PCR amplified TCR CDR3 regions from genomic DNA. Extracted genomic DNA from each cell subset was spread evenly across all wells of several immunoSEQ 96-well plates, with each plate serving as a replicate. For sorted subsets, 150 to 200 ng genomic DNA, equal to some 30,000 T cell genomes, was loaded into each replicate PCR. The purified libraries were quantified using a Qubit 3.0 fluorometer, sized with a Bioanalyzer 2100, and then quantified again using the KAPA Library Quantification kit. Every immunoSEQ 96-well plate was sequenced on a dedicated single-read 150-cycle Illumina NextSeq 550 flow cell. The source study handled its data this way. The immunoSEQ output contained only junctional sequences without quality scores, so filtering could not match that applied to full-length reads. Sequences were annotated with PyIR, a Python wrapper for IgBLAST v1.9, using IMGT germline references to assign V/J genes and CDR3. Reads were removed for weak V/J assignments (E-value above 1e-6), missing CDR3, stop codons, out-of-frame junctions, or ambiguous translated residues. V3J clonotypes were defined as sequences sharing the same inferred V gene, J gene, and CDR3 amino acid sequence. Percentage overlap between repertoires was computed as shared unique clonotypes divided by the size of the smaller repertoire. Three approaches were used to assess repertoire richness: RTK rarefaction, the Chao1 estimator, and Recon v2.1 estimates of unobserved clonotypes. Generation probabilities were computed with OLGA for all TCRbeta clonotypes obtained by the gDNA method from a handful of donors. TCRdb mirrors the immuneACCESS table, restricted to in-frame sequences. Some clones are absent from its copies; in checked studies, under half trace to an unresolved V gene, and the reason for the others is unknown. V, J and clone size derive from that table, while D and trimming were established from the DNA sequence. A total of under 2.5 million clones appear in this sample, approximately 90% of them only once. Approximately 0.41% of the sample lies in the top ten.

Healthy HIV-negative adults with no recently reported acute infections or vaccinations were included as donors. Every donor was a Caucasian adult living in Nashville, Tennessee, USA. CD4+ T cells were enriched through magnetic negative selection, after which naive cells were positively selected on CD45RA and the remaining negative fraction served as the memory subset. Blood was collected by leukapheresis, and PBMCs were isolated by Ficoll-Histopaque density gradient centrifugation and then cryopreserved in liquid nitrogen vapor phase. Analytical flow cytometry was used to check the purity and quantity of every magnetically sorted T cell population. Genomic DNA was isolated from each sorted fraction and quantified by UV absorbance on a Nanodrop 2000c.

The sequenced sample was naive CD4+ T cells from PBMCs. What the cell subset or site label conveys for this sample: CD45RA+ positively selected. This TCR derives from a man younger than 35 in good health. Some clones in this sample may be carry-over from other donors' samples. This sequence uses TRBV5-1 and TRBJ2-7; 11 nucleotides in the junction match TRBD2. CDR3 loop: CASSLTSGRKNYEQYF. In nucleotide form, the sequence is TGCGCCAGCAGCTTGACTAGCGGGAGAAAAAACTACGAGCAGTACTTC.